The following is a T cell receptor beta chain sequence with its context. Its specificity is not known. This record comes from a study of beta chain features in type 1 diabetes. Turning to the study itself: The patients were much like the healthy donors in age, gender and cell yields. Study results and limitations: Within the patient group, naive, central memory and Treg TCRB repertoires appeared more similar to each other than within healthy donors. All four CD4+ subsets from Type 1 diabetes patients carried moderately but significantly shorter TCRB CDR3s.

V was shortened by 1 base and J by 0 bases, with 11 bases between the two germline ends. The CDR3 sequence is 16 residues long. Germline assignment: CDR1 LGHNT and CDR2 FRNRAP. Reverse transcription of all isolated RNA meant that expressed TCRB transcripts were sequenced. Repertoires were generated with immunoSEQ multiplex PCR, while TCRdb's copy carries only in-frame clones and drops some. This sample has 390,000 or so clones, with 14% found just once. V and J are TRBV12-5 and TRBJ2-3; D perhaps matches TRBD1 (6 bases). This receptor was taken from a man between 25 and 39 years old in good health. The source material was naive CD4+ T cells from blood. The CDR3 spells CASGLDRAESTDTQYF. CDR3 DNA: TGTGCTAGTGGTTTGGACAGGGCAGAAAGCACAGATACGCAGTATTTT.